Listed below are T cell receptor beta chains from one sample, sequenced in a study of blood T cell repertoires in COVID-19. Some clones are missing from TCRdb's copy, which holds only in-frame ones; the method was immunoSEQ multiplex PCR. The data contain about 160,000 clones, roughly 85% of them seen just once; the ten biggest clones take up 15% to 20%. Sequencing was performed on PBMCs or T cells enriched from blood (not recorded which). Source of these receptors: a man aged 60 to 75 who had recovered from COVID-19. Each CDR3 is given with its conserved first and last residue. A D gene is named only where the DNA matches it firmly. The listing skips clone size in some rows; elsewhere it reads once, few, many or a size class.

V: TRBV4-1
size: few
D: TRBD2
J: TRBJ2-5
length: 15
CDR3: CASSQPSGEGETQYF
DNA: TGCGCCAGCAGCCAACCCAGCGGGGAGGGAGAGACCCAGTACTTC

V: TRBV20-1
size: -
D: TRBD1
J: TRBJ1-4
length: 15
CDR3: CSASGQGLTNEKLFF
DNA: TGCAGTGCTAGTGGACAGGGTTTAACTAATGAAAAACTGTTTTTT

V: TRBV19
size: -
D: TRBD1
J: TRBJ1-5
length: 14
CDR3: CASSVTGGLQPQHF
DNA: TGTGCCAGTAGCGTCACAGGGGGGTTACAGCCCCAGCATTTT

V: TRBV29-1
size: -
D: TRBD1
J: TRBJ2-4
length: 14
CDR3: CSVEVGQGLNIQYF
DNA: TGCAGCGTTGAAGTCGGACAGGGGTTAAACATTCAGTACTTC

V: TRBV4-2
size: -
D: -
J: TRBJ2-1
length: 13
CDR3: CASSQVARDEQFF
DNA: TGTGCCAGCAGCCAAGTGGCCCGGGATGAGCAGTTCTTC

V: TRBV6-5
size: -
D: -
J: TRBJ1-4
length: 15
CDR3: CASSRTTVINEKLFF
DNA: TGTGCCAGCAGCCGGACGACAGTGATTAATGAAAAACTGTTTTTT

V: TRBV5-5
size: few
D: TRBD2
J: TRBJ2-2
length: 18
CDR3: CASSLGLAGGANTGELFF
DNA: TGTGCCAGCAGCCTCGGACTAGCGGGGGGCGCGAACACCGGGGAGCTGTTTTTT

V: TRBV5-1
size: once
D: -
J: TRBJ2-7
length: 15
CDR3: CASSLNSGQTYEQYF
DNA: TGCGCCAGCAGCTTGAATTCTGGACAGACCTACGAGCAGTACTTC

V: TRBV3-1/TRBV3-2
size: -
D: -
J: TRBJ1-4
length: 11
CDR3: CASSLGEKLFF
DNA: TGTGCCAGCAGCCTCGGTGAAAAACTGTTTTTT

V: TRBV6-6
size: -
D: -
J: TRBJ2-5
length: 14
CDR3: CASRGTAGQETQYF
DNA: TGTGCCAGCCGTGGGACTGCGGGGCAAGAGACCCAGTACTTC

V: TRBV7-6
size: -
D: TRBD1
J: TRBJ1-4
length: 13
CDR3: CASSGTGDEKLFF
DNA: TGTGCCAGCTCCGGGACAGGGGATGAAAAACTGTTTTTT

V: TRBV3-1/TRBV3-2
size: -
D: -
J: TRBJ2-1
length: 17
CDR3: CASSRSVGPGLYNEQFF
DNA: TGTGCCAGCAGCCGTTCAGTGGGCCCCGGTCTTTACAATGAGCAGTTCTTC

V: TRBV19
size: few
D: -
J: TRBJ1-5
length: 14
CDR3: CASRQQGGGQPQHF
DNA: TGTGCCAGTAGGCAACAGGGCGGAGGTCAGCCCCAGCATTTT

V: TRBV28
size: few
D: TRBD1
J: TRBJ1-5
length: 15
CDR3: CASSQQGQPNQPQHF
DNA: TGTGCCAGCAGTCAACAGGGGCAACCCAATCAGCCCCAGCATTTT

V: TRBV21-1
size: once
D: -
J: TRBJ2-5
length: 15
CDR3: CASSAPTSGGETQYF
DNA: TGTGCCAGCAGCGCCCCGACTAGCGGGGGAGAGACCCAGTACTTC

V: TRBV6-5
size: -
D: -
J: TRBJ1-6
length: 15
CDR3: CASSYGEGGNSPLHF
DNA: TGTGCCAGCAGTTACGGGGAGGGAGGGAATTCACCCCTCCACTTT